A selection of T cell receptor beta chains follows, all from one sample in a study of blood T cells in healthy people across ages. TCRdb analysed the 5' RACE reads with MiXCR anew, one entry per CDR3 protein. The sample has hundreds of thousands of distinct CDR3 sequences, about 59% seen once. Material: blood. These receptors originate from a man aged 30 to 45 in good health. CDR3s include the opening cysteine and the closing phenylalanine or tryptophan. D genes are given only for firm matches. Clone sizes are given selectively: once, few, many, or a class where the clone is expanded.

j_call clone_size d_call v_call cdr3_aa cdr3_nt
TRBJ2-2 once NA TRBV28 CASSFSSSTGELFF TGTGCCAGCAGTTTTTCGAGCAGTACCGGGGAGCTGTTTTTT
TRBJ2-7 once NA TRBV5-5 CASSLEPIYYEQYF TGTGCCAGCAGCTTGGAACCTATTTACTACGAGCAGTACTTC
TRBJ2-5 NA NA TRBV6-5 CASAWRVQETQYF TGTGCCAGCGCCTGGAGGGTCCAAGAGACCCAGTACTTC
TRBJ2-3 NA NA TRBV10-3 CATYVGDATDTQYF TGTGCCACCTACGTGGGGGACGCCACAGATACGCAGTATTTT
TRBJ1-2 NA TRBD1 TRBV15 CATSREPTGGYGYTF TGTGCCACCAGCAGAGAGCCGACAGGGGGGTATGGCTACACCTTC
TRBJ1-2 NA NA TRBV12-3/TRBV12-4 CASSRRGAGGYTF TGTGCCAGCAGCCGTCGGGGGGCTGGGGGCTACACCTTC
TRBJ2-2 NA NA TRBV7-3 CASSLGTIDNTGELFF TGTGCCAGCAGCTTAGGGACAATCGACAACACCGGGGAGCTGTTTTTT
TRBJ2-2 NA NA TRBV6-5 CASSYLGGPGSGELFF TGTGCCAGCAGTTACCTCGGGGGTCCCGGGTCCGGGGAGCTGTTTTTT
TRBJ2-1 NA NA TRBV6-2/TRBV6-3 CASSYRGPYNEQFF TGTGCCAGCAGTTACCGGGGCCCCTACAATGAGCAGTTCTTC
TRBJ1-6 NA TRBD1 TRBV7-2 CASSERPLGQNSPLHF TGTGCCAGCAGCGAACGCCCTCTGGGACAGAACTCACCCCTCCACTTT
TRBJ2-1 NA NA TRBV7-3 CASSPRGRNNEQFF TGTGCCAGCAGCCCAAGGGGTAGGAACAATGAGCAGTTCTTC
TRBJ2-1 NA TRBD1 TRBV4-1 CASSQVGQGVRGEQFF TGCGCCAGCAGCCAAGTGGGACAGGGGGTAAGGGGTGAGCAGTTCTTC
TRBJ2-1 many TRBD2 TRBV6-4 CASSPSGGADEQFF TGTGCCAGCAGCCCTAGCGGGGGGGCGGATGAGCAGTTCTTC
TRBJ1-2 NA NA TRBV12-3/TRBV12-4 CASRGTEYGYTF TGTGCCAGCAGGGGGACGGAATATGGCTACACCTTC
TRBJ2-3 many NA TRBV12-3/TRBV12-4 CASSPTADTQYF TGTGCCAGCAGCCCGACCGCGGATACGCAGTATTTT
TRBJ2-7 NA NA TRBV5-1 CASSLDQGFSEQYF TGCGCCAGCAGCTTGGATCAGGGGTTCTCCGAGCAGTACTTC
TRBJ2-7 NA TRBD1 TRBV10-3 CAISEDRVGSYEQYF TGTGCCATCAGTGAAGACAGGGTGGGATCCTACGAGCAGTACTTC
TRBJ2-1 few NA TRBV6-5 CASSASGGGAYNEQFF TGTGCCAGCAGCGCCTCGGGCGGGGGCGCCTACAATGAGCAGTTCTTC
TRBJ2-1 NA NA TRBV7-9 CASSLDHRYNEQFF TGCGCCAGCAGCTTGGACCATCGGTATAATGAGCAGTTCTTC
TRBJ2-3 NA NA TRBV6-5 CASSSRTGTDTQYF TGTGCCAGCAGTTCACGGACAGGCACAGATACGCAGTATTTT
TRBJ2-3 NA NA TRBV20-1 CSRVGGADTQYF TGCAGTAGAGTAGGCGGCGCAGATACGCAGTATTTT
TRBJ2-5 NA TRBD1 TRBV20-1 CSARDGRGQGAIRETQYF TGCAGTGCTAGAGATGGAAGGGGACAGGGGGCAATTCGGGAGACCCAGTACTTC
TRBJ2-3 NA TRBD1 TRBV20-1 CSAREDRTGVTDTQYF TGCAGTGCTAGAGAGGACAGGACAGGGGTCACAGATACGCAGTATTTT
TRBJ2-5 NA TRBD2 TRBV7-2 CASNEAGVQETQYF TGTGCCAGCAACGAGGCGGGGGTACAAGAGACCCAGTACTTC
TRBJ2-7 NA NA TRBV11-2 CASSPRGGQSSYEQYF TGTGCCAGCAGCCCAAGGGGGGGACAGAGCTCCTACGAGCAGTACTTC
TRBJ2-3 NA NA TRBV9 CASSVRADTDTQYF TGTGCCAGCAGCGTCCGTGCGGACACAGATACGCAGTATTTT
TRBJ2-7 once NA TRBV27 CASSLFYPSSYEQYF TGTGCCAGCAGTTTATTCTACCCGAGCTCCTACGAGCAGTACTTC
TRBJ2-7 NA NA TRBV20-1 CSAYSDSFDEQYF TGCAGTGCTTACTCGGACAGCTTCGACGAGCAGTACTTC
TRBJ1-5 NA NA TRBV29-1 CSVAGSGGNQPQHF TGCAGCGTTGCAGGGTCGGGGGGCAATCAGCCCCAGCATTTT
TRBJ2-3 NA NA TRBV20-1 CSATIAELSTDTQYF TGCAGTGCGACAATAGCGGAGCTGAGCACAGATACGCAGTATTTT
TRBJ1-4 NA NA TRBV6-1 CASSDPEFSEKLFF TGTGCCAGCAGTGACCCAGAGTTCAGTGAAAAACTGTTTTTT
TRBJ2-1 NA TRBD1 TRBV9 CASSATGVPYNEQFF TGTGCCAGCAGCGCGACAGGGGTTCCCTACAATGAGCAGTTCTTC
TRBJ1-2 NA NA TRBV24-1 CATTQDSYGYTF TGTGCCACCACTCAGGACAGCTATGGCTACACCTTC
TRBJ2-5 NA NA TRBV27 CASSGRPFMETQYF TGTGCCAGCAGTGGACGACCGTTCATGGAGACCCAGTACTTC
TRBJ2-7 few NA TRBV4-3 CASSQARVGPYEQYF TGCGCCAGCAGCCAAGCGCGGGTTGGCCCCTACGAGCAGTACTTC
TRBJ2-3 NA TRBD1 TRBV2 CASRTGISTDTQYF TGTGCCAGCAGGACAGGGATTTCCACAGATACGCAGTATTTT
TRBJ2-7 NA TRBD1 TRBV5-6 CASSGDREGYEQYF TGTGCCAGCAGCGGCGACAGGGAAGGCTACGAGCAGTACTTC
TRBJ1-2 many NA TRBV4-2 CASSQDFGGYYGYTF TGTGCCAGCAGCCAAGATTTCGGGGGATACTATGGCTACACCTTC
TRBJ1-3 once NA TRBV13 CASLDPTGNSGNTIYF TGTGCCAGCTTGGACCCGACAGGAAACTCTGGAAACACCATATATTTT
TRBJ2-1 NA NA TRBV12-3/TRBV12-4 CASSLWDMNEQFF TGTGCCAGCAGTTTATGGGACATGAATGAGCAGTTCTTC
TRBJ2-6 NA TRBD1 TRBV27 CASSLYNWGQGISGANVLTF TGTGCCAGCAGTTTATATAATTGGGGACAGGGAATCTCTGGGGCCAACGTCCTGACTTTC
TRBJ2-1 NA NA TRBV27 CASSSPAVWNNEQFF TGTGCCAGCAGTTCACCGGCGGTGTGGAACAATGAGCAGTTCTTC